This TCR beta chain was captured by sequencing in a study of blood T cell repertoires in COVID-19. About the research overall: The origin of the acute and convalescent COVID-19 samples was the United States, Italy and Spain. T cells, B-cell-depleted T cells, or PBMCs supplied cDNA or gDNA.

This CDR3 has 13 amino acids. The V and J ends lost 6 bases and 6 bases respectively, with 12 bases between them. Germline assignment: CDR1 KGHSH and CDR2 LQKENI. Authors' methods: Quantification of nucleated cells was approximated via reference gene primer amplification. Clones were read by immunoSEQ multiplex PCR, and TCRdb kept only the in-frame ones, dropping some. That table is the source of V, J and clone size, and D and trimming were worked out from the DNA. The data show approximately 170,000 clones, with 65% to 85% seen just once and about a tenth held by the top ten. Input material: peripheral blood. The chain employs TRBV18 and TRBJ1-5; a possible D gene is TRBD1 (5 bases). This receptor was taken from a man in his 70s with active or convalescent COVID-19. The DNA for the CDR3 is TGTGCCAGCTCTCAGGGTTTAGCTCAGCCCCAGCATTTT. It yields the protein CASSQGLAQPQHF.